One and the same sample provided the 13 T cell receptor beta chains below, sequenced in a study of blood T cells in healthy people across ages. A second PCR of roughly 7 to 11 cycles used a sample-barcoded 5' primer and a J-beta primer mix. TCRdb re-called the 5' RACE reads through MiXCR, storing one row per CDR3 protein. The profile shows around 1.5 million distinct CDR3 sequences, roughly a third of them singletons. The specimen sequenced was blood. The receptors derive from a woman aged 30 to 39 in good health.

This clonotype has only a few counts. J is TRBJ1-2 and V is TRBV20-1; D might be TRBD1 (6 bases). V lost 5 bases and J lost 4, with 14 bases in between. The length of the CDR3 is 13 residues. Per germline, CDR1 DFQATT and CDR2 SNEGSKA (reference sequence). CDR3 bases: TGCAGTGCTTCCCCAGACAGGTTCTATGGCTACACCTTC. Translation: CSASPDRFYGYTF.

This rearrangement joins TRBV2 to TRBJ2-1; D not resolved. The CDR3 sequence is 14 residues long. Per germline, CDR1 SNHLY and CDR2 FYNNEI. V was cut by 6 bases and J by 2 bases, with 11 bases left in between. This chain's CDR3 is CASRRDWTYNEQFF. The CDR3 coding sequence is TGTGCCAGCAGACGTGACTGGACCTACAATGAGCAGTTCTTC.

With regard to this clonotype: A read error is possible here, since a much larger clone lies one base away. This CDR3 fails to terminate in the conserved phenylalanine or tryptophan, so it likely reflects a read error. The rearrangement links TRBV10-3 to TRBJ2-6; D is perhaps TRBD1 (5 bases). This CDR3 has 19 amino acids. Germline V gene data show CDR1 as ENHRY and CDR2 as SYGVKD. V gave up 2 bases and J gave up 0 bases, with 17 bases separating them. The CDR3 DNA reads as TGTGCCATCAGTGAGGTCCACCACAGGCAAAGCTCTGGGGCCAACGTCCTGACTGTC. As protein: CAISEVHHRQSSGANVLTV.

This rearrangement joins TRBV7-9 to TRBJ1-4; 7 nucleotides agree with TRBD1. The CDR3 has 16 amino acids. The germline CDR1 and CDR2 sequences are SEHNR and FQNEAQ (reference sequence). V lost 3 bases, J lost 5 bases, and 9 bases stayed unmatched. The CDR3 region has the DNA TGTGCCAGCAGCTTCCCCGGCAACAGGGGAAATGAAAAACTGTTTTTT. It encodes CASSFPGNRGNEKLFF.

DNA for the CDR3: TGTGCCAGCAGGACCGGGACAGGGGCCACCCGAGGCGGCTACACCTTC. As protein: CASRTGTGATRGGYTF. The chain joins TRBV6-1 to TRBJ1-2, with 10 bases lining up with TRBD1. From germline, CDR1 is MNHNS and CDR2 SASEGT. This CDR3 region has 16 residues. Trimming took 6 bases from V and 8 from J; bases not matched to a gene: 15.

This clonotype showed up just a few times. The rearrangement links TRBV7-9 to TRBJ2-3; TRBD2 agrees at 11 bases. The CDR3 covers 16 residues. V was clipped by 7 bases and J by 4 bases; unmatched bases: 10. Germline CDR1 SEHNR, CDR2 FQNEAQ (reference sequence). The CDR3 loop is CASTRGGLAVADTQYF. The DNA for the CDR3 is TGTGCCAGCACCCGCGGGGGACTAGCGGTCGCAGATACGCAGTATTTT.

This chain connects TRBV7-2 to TRBJ2-1; 7 bases agree with TRBD2. Germline V gene lookup returns CDR1 SGHTA and CDR2 FQGNSA. After removal of 2 bases from V and 6 bases from J, the junction contained 7 bases not matched to a gene. CDR3 length equals 15 residues. The CDR3 bases are TGTGCCAGCAGCTTATCGGTAGCGGGCCCCAATGAGCAGTTCTTC. It codes for CASSLSVAGPNEQFF.

This clonotype was recorded a few times. CDR3 protein: CASSLGLAGGGYNEQFF. CDR3 in DNA: TGCGCCAGCAGCCTCGGACTAGCGGGAGGGGGCTACAATGAGCAGTTCTTC. This sequence joins TRBV5-1 and TRBJ2-1, with TRBD2 matching over 15 bases. CDR1 SGHRS and CDR2 YFSETQ come from the germline V gene. CDR3 length: 17 amino acids. Trimming cost V 4 bases and J 3 bases; bases outside gene matches: 5.

The V call is TRBV30, the J call TRBJ1-3; D is uncertain. This CDR3 comprises 17 residues. Germline V lookup: CDR1 GTSNPN, CDR2 SVGIG (reference sequence). V lost 2 bases and J lost 0, with 17 bases in between. CDR3 nucleotide sequence: TGTGCCTGGAGTCAAACACCCGGACCGCTCTCTGGAAACACCATATATTTT. It encodes CAWSQTPGPLSGNTIYF.

The rearrangement joins TRBV20-1 to TRBJ2-1; 11 positions agree with TRBD2. This CDR3 spans 21 amino acids. V shed 0 bases and J 8 bases; nucleotides not matched to a gene: 24. Looked up from germline, CDR1 is DFQATT and CDR2 is SNEGSKA (reference sequence). The chain's CDR3 is CSARDWGRWTAFSGGDDEQFF. The DNA for the CDR3 is TGCAGTGCTAGAGATTGGGGTCGGTGGACAGCTTTTAGCGGGGGGGACGATGAGCAGTTCTTC.

This chain connects TRBV9 to TRBJ2-3; no definite D call. The ends were cut back, 3 bases at V and 6 bases at J, with 8 bases in the middle. CDR3 length equals 12 residues. Germline V gene data show CDR1 as SGDLS and CDR2 as YYNGEE. The CDR3 nucleotides read TGTGCCAGCAGCGAACCCCGCGATACGCAGTATTTT. Translation: CASSEPRDTQYF.

As concerns this clonotype: One end of the junction is discordant with germline, which a read error may explain. The rearrangement joins TRBV20-1 to TRBJ2-3; D could derive from TRBD1 or TRBD2 (5 bases each). Germline CDR1 reads DFQATT; CDR2 reads SNEGSKA (reference sequence). This CDR3 is built from 14 residues. For the CDR3, the DNA is TGCAGTGCTAGGGGGGATGACGGCACAGGTACGCAGTATTTT. Translated, it gives CSARGDDGTGTQYF.

This clonotype was counted only a few times. CDR3 sequence: CASSQPGTSNSYEQYF. In DNA, the CDR3 is TGCGCCAGCAGCCAACCTGGGACTAGCAATTCCTACGAGCAGTACTTC. This chain joins TRBV4-1 and TRBJ2-7; 9 positions match TRBD2. The CDR3 is 16 amino acids. With 2 bases clipped from V and 1 base from J, the junction kept 6 bases outside the gene matches. The germline V gene has CDR1 MGHRA and CDR2 YSYEKL.